The 32 T cell receptor beta chains in this list originate from one sample, sequenced in a study of beta chain features in type 1 diabetes. All of the isolated RNA was reverse transcribed, so expressed TCRB transcripts were sequenced. Assay: immunoSEQ multiplex PCR; the TCRdb copy retains only in-frame clones and omits some. Of about 320,000 clones in the sample, approximately 14% were seen once. Sequenced: central memory CD4+ T cells from blood. These receptors originate from a man in his thirties or forties in good health.

This clone was picked up a small number of times. The DNA for the CDR3 is TGTGCCAGCAGTCCCTGGCCCCGGTACTATCAGCCCCAGCATTTT. This codes for CASSPWPRYYQPQHF. The J gene is TRBJ1-5, the V gene TRBV27; D not certain. Germline CDR1 MNHEY, CDR2 SMNVEV (reference sequence). The CDR3 spans 15 residues. The ends were cut back, 5 bases at V and 5 bases at J, with 16 bases in the middle.

This clone has just a few counts. The rearrangement links TRBV6-1 to TRBJ1-6; the D gene is possibly TRBD1 (6 bases). The CDR3 has 14 amino acids. Trimming removed 0 bases at V and 6 bases at J, with 6 bases between. Germline loops: CDR1 MNHNS, CDR2 SASEGT. The CDR3 loop is CASSEAGGNSPLHF. CDR3 DNA sequence: TGTGCCAGCAGTGAAGCAGGGGGTAATTCACCCCTCCACTTT.

The table lists this clone with a few counts. The chain uses TRBV5-6 and TRBJ1-3; a weak D match, TRBD1 (6 bases). Germline CDR1 and CDR2: SGHDT and YYEEEE. Trimming shortened V by 4 bases and J by 2 bases, and 10 bases separated the two germline ends. CDR3 length: 14 amino acids. The CDR3, as DNA: TGTGCCAGCAGCACGAGGGGGGCTGGAAACACCATATATTTT. It is translated as CASSTRGAGNTIYF.

This clone has just a few counts. This rearrangement joins TRBV6-1 to TRBJ1-2; D is unclear. The CDR3 extends over 11 amino acids. The germline V gene has CDR1 MNHNS and CDR2 SASEGT. V was cut by 5 bases and J by 9 bases, with 10 bases left in between. In DNA form, the CDR3 reads TGTGCCAGCAGTTTGGTTTCAAGCTACACCTTC. Its translation is CASSLVSSYTF.

The V and J genes are TRBV11-2 and TRBJ2-7, with 7 positions matching TRBD2. Looked up from germline, CDR1 is SGHAT and CDR2 is FQNNGV. This CDR3 has 15 residues. The V gene end was trimmed by 5 bases and the J gene end by 2 bases; junction bases not matched to a gene: 9. CDR3 bases: TGTGCCAGCAGCCACCTCGGGGGGTTGACCTACGAGCAGTACTTC. The encoded protein is CASSHLGGLTYEQYF.

The rearrangement joins TRBV2 to TRBJ2-5; TRBD2 matches at 8 bases. This CDR3 is built from 15 residues. Germline CDR1 and CDR2: SNHLY and FYNNEI. J gave up 0 bases and V 6 bases, and 6 bases lay outside the gene matches. CDR3 DNA sequence: TGTGCCAGCAGAAGATTTAGCGGGGACCAAGAGACCCAGTACTTC. As protein: CASRRFSGDQETQYF.

J is TRBJ2-5 and V is TRBV28; possibly TRBD2 for D (7 bases). The length of the CDR3 is 15 residues. Germline V lookup: CDR1 MDHEN, CDR2 SYDVKM. Trimming left V 4 bases short and J 4 bases short, with 16 bases between. The CDR3: CASSSTRGGSETQYF. CDR3 nucleotide sequence: TGTGCCAGCAGTTCTACGAGGGGGGGGTCAGAGACCCAGTACTTC.

This clone was seen more than once but under ten times. The CDR3 coding sequence is TGTGCCAGCAGTCGTGGACTAGCGGGGGGTAAAGAGACCCAGTACTTC. Its translation: CASSRGLAGGKETQYF. The chain employs TRBV7-9 and TRBJ2-5, with 14 positions matching TRBD2. This CDR3 spans 16 amino acids. CDR1 is SEHNR, CDR2 FQNEAQ, per germline (reference sequence). Germline trimming cut 6 bases from V and 3 bases from J; bases unmatched to any gene: 6. Supplemented by reference TRBV7-9 and TRBJ2-5, the full variable domain reads DTGVSQNPRHKITKRGQNVTFRCDPISEHNRLYWYRQTLGQGPEFLTYFQNEAQLEKSRLLSDRFSAERPKGSFSTLEIQRTEQGDSAMYLCASSRGLAGGKETQYFGPGTRLLVL.

This clone came up a few times. The chain employs TRBV29-1 and TRBJ1-4; 9 bases are shared with TRBD1. The CDR3 sequence is 16 residues long. Losses at the gene ends were 4 bases for V and 7 bases for J; bases not matched to a gene: 13. CDR1 and CDR2 from the germline V gene are SQVTM and ANQGSEA. The CDR3 DNA reads TGCAGCGTTGGGAAGGAGGGCCGGGACAGGGTTGAAAAACTGTTTTTT. Its translation is CSVGKEGRDRVEKLFF. Using reference TRBV29-1 and TRBJ1-4 for the parts outside the CDR3, the full variable domain is SAVISQKPSRDICQRGTSLTIQCQVDSQVTMMFWYRQQPGQSLTLIATANQGSEATYESGFVIDKFPISRPNLTFSTLTVSNMSPEDSSIYLCSVGKEGRDRVEKLFFGSGTQLSVL.

The gene calls are TRBV7-9 and TRBJ2-5; 14 nucleotides agree with TRBD2. The germline gives CDR1 SEHNR, CDR2 FQNEAQ (reference sequence). The CDR3 extends over 15 amino acids. V lost 5 bases, J lost 5 bases, and 4 bases stayed unmatched. CDR3 in DNA: TGTGCCAGCAGCCCGGGACTAGCGGGAGTGGAGACCCAGTACTTC. Amino acids: CASSPGLAGVETQYF.

The CDR3 sequence is CASSLRGGGWQEETQYF. CDR3 nucleotide sequence: TGTGCCAGCAGCTTGAGGGGAGGGGGCTGGCAAGAAGAGACCCAGTACTTC. The rearrangement joins TRBV11-2 to TRBJ2-5; D may match TRBD1 or TRBD2 (7 bases each). Germline values: CDR1 SGHAT, CDR2 FQNNGV. V dropped 3 bases and J dropped 3 bases, with 20 bases sitting between them. This CDR3 contains 17 residues.

Notes on this clone: The same CDR3 arises from other DNA sequences in this sample as well. The V call is TRBV9, the J call TRBJ2-7, with D unclear. Between the trimmed V and J ends, which lost 0 bases and 6 bases, there was a span of 7 bases. The CDR3 is made up of 12 amino acids. In germline, CDR1 is SGDLS, CDR2 YYNGEE. CDR3 loop: CASSVGVGEQYF. The CDR3, as DNA: TGTGCCAGCAGCGTAGGCGTGGGCGAGCAGTACTTC.

V gene TRBV9 combines with J gene TRBJ2-1; 7 positions match TRBD1. V shed 4 bases and J 4 bases; nucleotides not matched to a gene: 11. Looked up from germline, CDR1 is SGDLS and CDR2 is YYNGEE. The CDR3 covers 16 residues. Written as DNA, the CDR3 is TGTGCCAGCAGCCTGAGAACCGGGACAGATTACAATGAGCAGTTCTTC. As protein: CASSLRTGTDYNEQFF.

This clone was detected a few times. The gene calls are TRBV5-1 and TRBJ2-1, with TRBD2 matching 14 bases. V dropped 9 bases and J dropped 7; count of bases not matched to a gene: 6. The CDR3 sequence is 14 residues long. Germline V gene sequence: CDR1 SGHRS, CDR2 YFSETQ. The CDR3, as DNA: TGCGCCACACAACGACTAGCGGGGGGGAATGAGCAGTTCTTC. Amino acids: CATQRLAGGNEQFF.

The gene calls are TRBV6-5 and TRBJ1-5; 9 bases line up with TRBD1. The junction had 6 bases not matched to a gene; V was cut back by 2 bases and J by 7 bases. CDR3 length: 15 amino acids. Germline V CDR1 and CDR2: MNHEY, SVGAGI. The CDR3 coding sequence is TGTGCCAGCAGTTACGGGACAGGGTATTCGCAGCCCCAGCATTTT. Translating it yields CASSYGTGYSQPQHF.

The chain joins TRBV2 to TRBJ1-2; D might be TRBD1 (5 bases). V lost 5 bases to trimming and J lost 6 bases, with 19 bases between them. CDR3 length: 15 residues. Germline values: CDR1 SNHLY, CDR2 FYNNEI. The CDR3 nucleotides read TGTGCCAGCAGTCCAATACCAGGGAGGGGTAATGGCTACACCTTC. Its translation: CASSPIPGRGNGYTF. Variable domain in full (rest from reference TRBV2 and TRBJ1-2): EPEVTQTPSHQVTQMGQEVILRCVPISNHLYFYWYRQILGQKVEFLVSFYNNEISEKSEIFDDQFSVERPDGSNFTLKIRSTKLEDSAMYFCASSPIPGRGNGYTFGSGTRLTVV.

Many counts were recorded for this clone. V usage is TRBV7-3 and J usage is TRBJ1-2; D gene unclear. Looked up from germline, CDR1 is SGHTA and CDR2 is FQGTGA. Trimming removed 5 bases at V and 7 bases at J, with 14 bases between. The CDR3 has 13 residues. The CDR3 bases are TGTGCCAGCAGCCAACACGGTGGTACTGGCTACACCTTC. This translates into CASSQHGGTGYTF.

The chain combines TRBV6-1 with TRBJ1-1; D is possibly TRBD1 (5 bases). The CDR3 has 14 amino acids. In germline, CDR1 is MNHNS, CDR2 SASEGT. V was shortened by 7 bases and J by 5 bases, with 17 bases between the two germline ends. The DNA of the CDR3 is TGTGCCAGCACCTTGAAGTCTGGGGGGACTGAAGCTTTCTTT. Its translation: CASTLKSGGTEAFF.

The rearrangement joins TRBV4-1 to TRBJ1-2; D remains unclear. The germline V gene encodes CDR1 MGHRA and CDR2 YSYEKL. Trimming took 0 bases from V and 4 from J, leaving 12 bases between them. CDR3 length: 15 amino acids. CDR3 region: CASSQDVSGVYGYTF. The CDR3 DNA reads as TGCGCCAGCAGCCAAGATGTGTCCGGGGTCTATGGCTACACCTTC.

V usage is TRBV2 and J usage is TRBJ2-4; TRBD2 aligns across 9 bases. J was trimmed by 0 bases and V by 2 bases; bases with no gene match: 5. The CDR3 consists of 17 residues. CDR1 and CDR2 from the germline V gene are SNHLY and FYNNEI. The chain's CDR3 is CASSELVAGVAKNIQYF. The CDR3 nucleotides read TGTGCCAGCAGTGAATTAGTAGCGGGGGTAGCCAAAAACATTCAGTACTTC.

This clone has a handful of counts. Other DNA sequences in this sample translate to the same CDR3. The chain combines TRBV20-1 with TRBJ1-2, with D hard to call. Germline V lookup: CDR1 DFQATT, CDR2 SNEGSKA (reference sequence). This CDR3 has 11 amino acids. V was shortened by 3 bases and J by 2 bases, with 4 bases between the two germline ends. The CDR3 spells CSASLNYGYTF. The DNA of the CDR3 is TGCAGTGCTAGCCTCAACTATGGCTACACCTTC.

This clone was seen more than once but under ten times. The V gene is TRBV4-2, the J gene TRBJ2-5; TRBD2 matches at 10 bases. This CDR3 spans 13 amino acids. Germline V lookup: CDR1 LGHNA, CDR2 YNFKEQ. J lost 4 bases, V lost 6 bases, and 2 bases had no gene match. The CDR3 DNA is TGTGCCAGCAGTCTAGCGGGAGCAGAGACCCAGTACTTC. Translating gives CASSLAGAETQYF.

The rearrangement uses TRBV11-2 and TRBJ1-1, with 9 bases fitting TRBD1. Germline V gene lookup returns CDR1 SGHAT and CDR2 FQNNGV. The CDR3 is 15 residues long. J was trimmed by 1 base and V by 5 bases; bases with no gene match: 5. The CDR3: CASSPLGQGNTEAFF. The CDR3 DNA is TGTGCCAGCAGCCCGCTGGGACAGGGGAACACTGAAGCTTTCTTT.

The table lists this clone with many counts. The rearrangement joins TRBV4-3 to TRBJ2-1; 8 positions agree with TRBD1. Germline V gives CDR1 LGHNA, CDR2 YSLEER. Trimming removed 1 base from V and 3 bases from J; junction bases left unmatched: 2. The CDR3 covers 15 residues. The CDR3 DNA reads TGCGCCAGCAGCCAAGCGGGGACAGGCTACAATGAGCAGTTCTTC. As protein: CASSQAGTGYNEQFF.

This clone was recorded many times. The rearrangement uses TRBV7-2 and TRBJ2-1; either TRBD1 or TRBD2 may fit D (5 bases each). Trimming left V 4 bases short and J 6 bases short, with 13 bases between. The CDR3 totals 14 residues. Germline V CDR1 and CDR2: SGHTA, FQGNSA. The CDR3 sequence is CASSWGPMGNEQFF. The DNA for the CDR3 is TGTGCCAGCAGCTGGGGACCTATGGGCAATGAGCAGTTCTTC. Full variable domain (rest looked up from reference TRBV7-2 and TRBJ2-1): GAGVSQSPSNKVTEKGKDVELRCDPISGHTALYWYRQSLGQGLEFLIYFQGNSAPDKSGLPSDRFSAERTGGSVSTLTIQRTQQEDSAVYLCASSWGPMGNEQFFGPGTRLTVL.

This clone has a handful of counts. The gene calls are TRBV5-1 and TRBJ1-2; D call uncertain. This CDR3 contains 13 residues. Germline CDR1 and CDR2: SGHRS and YFSETQ. Trimming removed 2 bases at V and 5 bases at J, with 10 bases between. CDR3 sequence: CASSFPSSYGYTF. The DNA of the CDR3 is TGCGCCAGCAGCTTTCCGAGCTCTTATGGCTACACCTTC.

This clone was detected only a few times. A much larger clone differs from this one at a single base, so this may be a read error. The sample holds other DNA sequences that translate to the same CDR3. The chain couples TRBV7-2 to TRBJ1-6, with D perhaps matching TRBD1 (6 bases). The V end was cut by 2 bases, the J end by 7 bases, with 6 bases between. Germline V gene sequence: CDR1 SGHTA, CDR2 FQGNSA. The CDR3 spans 13 residues. Here the CDR3 reads CASSLTGNSPLHF. The CDR3 DNA follows: TGTGCCAGCAGCTTAACAGGGAATTCACCCCTCCACTTT.

This clone was recorded a few times. The chain links TRBV9 to TRBJ2-1; 7 bases align to TRBD2. Germline V lookup: CDR1 SGDLS, CDR2 YYNGEE. This CDR3 region has 15 residues. After removal of 3 bases from V and 7 bases from J, the junction contained 10 bases not matched to a gene. CDR3 bases: TGTGCCAGCAGCGCAGGGACTATCCCTCGGAATGAGCAGTTCTTC. Encoded protein: CASSAGTIPRNEQFF.

The V gene is TRBV9, the J gene TRBJ2-3; 11 bases agree with TRBD1. The trim removed 0 bases at V and 5 bases at J, leaving 5 bases unmatched. CDR3 length equals 16 residues. The V gene's germline CDR1 is SGDLS and CDR2 YYNGEE. The CDR3 region has the DNA TGTGCCAGCAGCGTAGCTACAGGGACAGGGGGAGATACGCAGTATTTT. It is translated as CASSVATGTGGDTQYF. Combining the CDR3 with reference TRBV9 and TRBJ2-3 gives the whole variable domain DSGVTQTPKHLITATGQRVTLRCSPRSGDLSVYWYQQSLDQGLQFLIQYYNGEERAKGNILERFSAQQFPDLHSELNLSSLELGDSALYFCASSVATGTGGDTQYFGPGTRLTVL.

The chain combines TRBV5-6 with TRBJ2-7; D is possibly TRBD2 (8 bases). V was pared by 0 bases and J by 3 bases, with 13 bases between. This CDR3 has 15 residues. Germline CDR1 SGHDT, CDR2 YYEEEE. The CDR3 reads CASSLVSGTVYEQYV. The CDR3, as DNA: TGTGCCAGCAGCTTGGTTAGCGGGACAGTCTACGAGCAGTACGTC.

This clone turned up a few times. The chain links TRBV27 to TRBJ2-1; a possible D gene is TRBD1 (6 bases). CDR3 length equals 13 residues. V lost 6 bases and J lost 7, with 13 bases in between. The germline gives CDR1 MNHEY, CDR2 SMNVEV (reference sequence). In nucleotides, the CDR3 is TGTGCCAGCAGGCGAGGGGGACATAATGAGCAGTTCTTC. Translation gives CASRRGGHNEQFF.

The chain carries TRBV18 and TRBJ1-1; a weak D match, TRBD1 (6 bases). V gave up 4 bases and J gave up 1 base, with 16 bases separating them. CDR1 and CDR2 (germline): KGHSH, LQKENI. This CDR3 has 16 amino acids. This chain's CDR3 is CASSLLGGATNTEAFF. Written as DNA, the CDR3 is TGTGCCAGCTCACTCCTCGGGGGGGCCACGAACACTGAAGCTTTCTTT.